Many counts were recorded for the clone carrying this T cell receptor beta chain. The antigen remains undetermined. TCRdb passed the 5' RACE reads through MiXCR, listing each CDR3 protein once. The table lists 95,000 to 110,000 distinct CDR3 sequences, 13% to 15% of them singletons, with about 39% in the top ten. This entry is derived from a study of T-cell memory formation after mild COVID-19. Study-level background: Clusters were largely donor specific. Whole-study results and caveats: Day 15 to 85 contractors were CD4/CD8 balanced; later expanders leaned CD4+. Certain responding clones were present in pre-infection memory, suggesting participation of cross-reactive memory.

Sequencing was carried out using PBMCs or a T cell subset sorted from them (not recorded which). This TCR derives from a man aged 18 to 29 who had mild COVID-19 (a few samples of this study predate the infection). Cell type and time point are not known.

The DNA of the CDR3 is TGTGCCAGCAGCTACCTGTCGGAGACCCAGTACTTC. Translated, it gives CASSYLSETQYF. The chain employs TRBV11-2 and TRBJ2-5; D is undetermined. The CDR3 is 12 amino acids. Germline CDR1 is SGHAT and CDR2 is FQNNGV. The V end lost 4 bases, the J end lost 5 bases, and 8 bases lay between the germline ends.